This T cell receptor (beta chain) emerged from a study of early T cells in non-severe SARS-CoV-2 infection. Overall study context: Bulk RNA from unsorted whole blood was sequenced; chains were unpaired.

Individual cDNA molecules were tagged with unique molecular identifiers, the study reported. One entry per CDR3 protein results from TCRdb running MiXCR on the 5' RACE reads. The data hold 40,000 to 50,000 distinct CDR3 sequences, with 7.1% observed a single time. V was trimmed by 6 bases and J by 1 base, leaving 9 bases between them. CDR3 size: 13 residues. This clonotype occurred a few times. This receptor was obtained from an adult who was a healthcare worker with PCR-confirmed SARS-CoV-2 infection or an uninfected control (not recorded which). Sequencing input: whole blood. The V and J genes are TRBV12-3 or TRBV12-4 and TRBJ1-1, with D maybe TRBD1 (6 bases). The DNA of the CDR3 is TGTGCCAGCAGGGTGACAGGGAACACTGAAGCTTTCTTT. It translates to CASRVTGNTEAFF.